This T cell receptor (beta chain) was retrieved from a study of CD4 T cells in relation to SARS-CoV-2 and coronaviruses. For the study at large: The negative reference was HIV-1 Nef peptide pool or peptide-free culture. Broader study findings: Crossreactive clones expanded significantly less to SARS-CoV-2 than monoreactive clones.

The unexposed donors gave CD4+ T cells in about 2010-2019, prior to COVID-19. The cells were cultured for approximately ten days before CD4+ T cells were isolated. Testing used SARS-CoV-2 S/N and four cold-coronavirus spikes on unexposed-donor CD4+ T cells, cells permitting. Libraries were prepared by immunoSEQ multiplex PCR; TCRdb keeps only in-frame clonotypes and omits some of them. The sample has some 19,000 clones, about 80% seen once. The germline CDR1 and CDR2 sequences are MDHEN and SYDVKM. V shed 5 bases and J shed 6 bases, with 20 bases lying between them. The CDR3 has 15 residues. In this sample, this clone turned up once. What it binds is unknown.

The source material was CD4+ T cells from PBMCs, cultured in vitro. This TCR derives from a human donor in good health. The chain carries TRBV28 and TRBJ2-7; the D gene is possibly TRBD2 (6 bases). The chain's CDR3 is CASSGHSGGASEQYF. CDR3 DNA: TGTGCCAGCAGTGGGCATAGCGGAGGGGCGTCCGAGCAGTACTTC.